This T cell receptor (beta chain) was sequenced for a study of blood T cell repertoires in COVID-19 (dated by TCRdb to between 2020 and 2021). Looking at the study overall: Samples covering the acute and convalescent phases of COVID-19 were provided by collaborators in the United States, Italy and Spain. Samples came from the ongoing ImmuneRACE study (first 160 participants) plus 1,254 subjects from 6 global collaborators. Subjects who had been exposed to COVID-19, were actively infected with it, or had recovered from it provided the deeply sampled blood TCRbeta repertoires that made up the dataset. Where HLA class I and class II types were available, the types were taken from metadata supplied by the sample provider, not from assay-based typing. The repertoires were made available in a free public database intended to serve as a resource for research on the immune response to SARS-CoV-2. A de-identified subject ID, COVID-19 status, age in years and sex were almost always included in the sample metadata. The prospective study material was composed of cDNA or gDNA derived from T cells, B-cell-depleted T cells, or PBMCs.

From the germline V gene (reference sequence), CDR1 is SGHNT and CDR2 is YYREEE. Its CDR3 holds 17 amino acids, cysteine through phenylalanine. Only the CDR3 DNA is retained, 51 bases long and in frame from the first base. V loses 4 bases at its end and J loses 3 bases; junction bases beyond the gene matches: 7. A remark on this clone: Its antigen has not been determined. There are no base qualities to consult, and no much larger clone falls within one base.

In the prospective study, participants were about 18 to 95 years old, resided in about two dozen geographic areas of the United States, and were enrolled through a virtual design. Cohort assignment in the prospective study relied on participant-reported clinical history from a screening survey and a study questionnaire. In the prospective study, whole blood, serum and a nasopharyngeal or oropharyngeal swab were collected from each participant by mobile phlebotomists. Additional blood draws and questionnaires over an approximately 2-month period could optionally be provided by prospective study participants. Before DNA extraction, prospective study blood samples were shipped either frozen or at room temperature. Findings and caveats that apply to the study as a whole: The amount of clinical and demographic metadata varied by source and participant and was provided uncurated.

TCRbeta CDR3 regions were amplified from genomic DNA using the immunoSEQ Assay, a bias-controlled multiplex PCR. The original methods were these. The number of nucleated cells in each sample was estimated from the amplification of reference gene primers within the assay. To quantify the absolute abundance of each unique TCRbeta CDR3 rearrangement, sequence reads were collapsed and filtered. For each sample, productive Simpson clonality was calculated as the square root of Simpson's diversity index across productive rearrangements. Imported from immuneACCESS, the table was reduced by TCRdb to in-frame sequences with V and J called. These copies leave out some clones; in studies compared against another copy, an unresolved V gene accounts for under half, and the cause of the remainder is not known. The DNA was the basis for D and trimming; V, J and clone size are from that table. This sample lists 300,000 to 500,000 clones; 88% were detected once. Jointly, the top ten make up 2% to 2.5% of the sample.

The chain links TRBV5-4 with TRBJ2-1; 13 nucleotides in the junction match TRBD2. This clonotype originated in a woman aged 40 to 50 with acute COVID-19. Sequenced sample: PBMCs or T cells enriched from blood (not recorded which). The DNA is TGTGCCAGCAGCGCCAGACTAGCGGGGGGTAACTACAATGAGCAGTTCTTC. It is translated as CASSARLAGGNYNEQFF.